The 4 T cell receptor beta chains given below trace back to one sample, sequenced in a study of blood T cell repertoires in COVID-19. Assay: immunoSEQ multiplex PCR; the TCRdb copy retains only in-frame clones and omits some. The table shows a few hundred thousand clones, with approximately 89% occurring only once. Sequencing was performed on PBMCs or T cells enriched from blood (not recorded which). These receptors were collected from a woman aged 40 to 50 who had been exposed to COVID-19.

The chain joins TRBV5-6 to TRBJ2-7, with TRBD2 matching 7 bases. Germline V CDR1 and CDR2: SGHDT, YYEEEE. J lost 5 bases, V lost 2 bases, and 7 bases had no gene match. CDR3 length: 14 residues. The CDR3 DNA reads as TGTGCCAGCAGCTTCACCGTTCGGGAGGACGAGCAGTACTTC. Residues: CASSFTVREDEQYF.

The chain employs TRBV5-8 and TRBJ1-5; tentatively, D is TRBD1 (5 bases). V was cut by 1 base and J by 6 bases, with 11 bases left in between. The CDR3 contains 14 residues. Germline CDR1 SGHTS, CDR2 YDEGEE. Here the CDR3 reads CASSLRGRGQPQHF. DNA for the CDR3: TGTGCCAGCAGCTTGAGAGGAAGGGGTCAGCCCCAGCATTTT.

The CDR3: CASSSGTGDEKLFF. DNA for the CDR3: TGTGCCAGCAGTTCCGGGACAGGGGATGAAAAACTGTTTTTT. This rearrangement joins TRBV28 to TRBJ1-4; TRBD1 agrees at 10 bases. V dropped 4 bases and J dropped 6; count of bases not matched to a gene: 2. The CDR3 totals 14 residues. Germline V gives CDR1 MDHEN, CDR2 SYDVKM.

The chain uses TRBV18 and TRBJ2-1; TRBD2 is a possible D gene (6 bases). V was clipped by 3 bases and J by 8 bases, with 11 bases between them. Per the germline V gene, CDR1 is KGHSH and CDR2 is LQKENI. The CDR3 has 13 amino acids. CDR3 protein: CASSPGTGDEQFF. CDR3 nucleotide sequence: TGTGCCAGCTCACCCGGGACTGGCGATGAGCAGTTCTTC.